Included here is one T cell receptor beta chain sequence, with context. Its antigen is as yet unknown. These data belong to a study of cytomegalovirus exposure and HLA in healthy donors. The CDR3 runs 11 residues. Germline assignment: CDR1 MDHEN and CDR2 SYDVKM. V was pared by 4 bases and J by 3 bases, with 4 bases between. 60 Vbeta and 13 Jbeta primers were used in PCR. Produced via immunoSEQ multiplex PCR; TCRdb's table is partial and in-frame only. This table has over 150,000 clones, about 80% appearing once. Study-level findings and limits: Apart from CMV serostatus, no immune exposure information was available. For presence/absence analyses, sequencing depth was assumed to be roughly uniform across donors.

This chain joins TRBV28 and TRBJ2-7; D call uncertain. The sequencing input was PBMCs. This receptor was identified in a woman in her 30s in good health and CMV-seronegative. The CDR3 loop reads CASSWSYEQYF. DNA for the CDR3: TGTGCCAGCAGTTGGAGCTACGAGCAGTACTTC. Looking up the rest from reference TRBV28 and TRBJ2-7 gives the full variable domain: DVKVTQSSRYLVKRTGEKVFLECVQDMDHENMFWYRQDPGLGLRLIYFSYDVKMKEKGDIPEGYSVSREKKERFSLILESASTNQTSMYLCASSWSYEQYFGPGTRLTVT.